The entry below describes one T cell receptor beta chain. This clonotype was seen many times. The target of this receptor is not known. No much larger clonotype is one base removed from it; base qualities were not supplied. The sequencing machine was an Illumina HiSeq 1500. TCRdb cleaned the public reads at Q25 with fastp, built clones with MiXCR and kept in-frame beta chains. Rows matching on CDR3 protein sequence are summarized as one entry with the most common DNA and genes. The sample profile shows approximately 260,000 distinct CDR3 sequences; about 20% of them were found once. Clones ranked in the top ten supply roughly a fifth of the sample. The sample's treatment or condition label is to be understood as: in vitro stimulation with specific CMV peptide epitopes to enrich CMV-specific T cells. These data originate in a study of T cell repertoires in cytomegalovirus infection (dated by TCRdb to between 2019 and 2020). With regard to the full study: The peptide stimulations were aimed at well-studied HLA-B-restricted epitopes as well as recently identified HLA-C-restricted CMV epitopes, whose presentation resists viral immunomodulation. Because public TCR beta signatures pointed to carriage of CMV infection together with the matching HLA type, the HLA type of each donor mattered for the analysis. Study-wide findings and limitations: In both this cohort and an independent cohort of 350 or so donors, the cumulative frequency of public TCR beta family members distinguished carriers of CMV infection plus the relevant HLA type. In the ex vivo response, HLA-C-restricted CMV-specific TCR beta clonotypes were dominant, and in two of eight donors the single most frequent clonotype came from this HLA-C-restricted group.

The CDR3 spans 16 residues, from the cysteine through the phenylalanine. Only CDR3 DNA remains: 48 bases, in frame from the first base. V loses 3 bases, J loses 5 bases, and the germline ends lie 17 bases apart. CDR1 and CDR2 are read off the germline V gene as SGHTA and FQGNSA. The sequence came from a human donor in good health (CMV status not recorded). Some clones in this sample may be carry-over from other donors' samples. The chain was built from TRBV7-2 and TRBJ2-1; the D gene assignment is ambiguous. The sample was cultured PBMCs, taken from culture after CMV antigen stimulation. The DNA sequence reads TGTGCCAGCAGCTTGGCTGTGACAAAGTTCAACAATGAGCAGTTCTTC. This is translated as CASSLAVTKFNNEQFF.